This entry is about one TCR beta chain. Its target is not known. This entry comes from a study of T cell repertoires in cytomegalovirus infection. Study-wide points: HLA-C-restricted CMV-specific TCR beta clonotypes were dominant in the ex vivo response.

One entry per CDR3 protein, called by TCRdb with MiXCR from the reads. This sample has around 530,000 distinct CDR3 sequences, with about 26% found just once. CDR3 length: 16 amino acids. V shed 2 bases and J 0 bases; nucleotides not matched to a gene: 4. Germline V lookup: CDR1 MGHDK, CDR2 SYGVNS. Material: PBMCs. This receptor was identified in a human donor in good health (CMV status not recorded). Some clones in this sample may be carry-over from other donors' samples. This sequence joins TRBV25-1 and TRBJ2-1, with 7 bases fitting TRBD1. The chain's CDR3 is CASSEGTASSYNEQFF. The CDR3 coding sequence is TGTGCCAGCAGTGAAGGGACAGCGAGCTCCTACAATGAGCAGTTCTTC.